This TCR beta chain stems from a study of radiotherapy plus CTLA-4 blockade in lung cancer. Notes on the study in general: Dynamics of early blood T cell clones, together with interferon-beta, were reportedly the best predictors of response.

The CDR3 runs to 14 residues. Germline V gene data show CDR1 as KGHSH and CDR2 as LQKENI. The V end was cut by 2 bases, the J end by 5 bases, with 11 bases between. Assay used: immunoSEQ multiplex PCR; TCRdb lists only in-frame clones, some missing. The sample includes roughly 32,000 clones, approximately 70% seen only once; the top ten take 4%. A single count supports this clone. The target antigen is unknown. Sequencing used peripheral blood, obtained from a patient treated with radiotherapy plus ipilimumab. The sequence came from a human donor with non-small cell lung cancer who had stable disease on radiotherapy plus ipilimumab. The chain employs TRBV18 and TRBJ2-3; D not resolved. The DNA of the CDR3 is TGTGCCAGCTCACCAGCGGACGGACGAGATACGCAGTATTTT. Amino acid sequence: CASSPADGRDTQYF.